This T cell receptor beta chain emerged from a study of shared clonotypes between healthy human individuals. Study background: The composition of the donors was a couple of women and a few men aged 18 to 49.

V lost 5 bases to trimming and J lost 4 bases, with 18 bases between them. The germline gives CDR1 SGHVS, CDR2 FNYEAQ. The CDR3 loop spans 17 amino acids. This table comes from immunoSEQ multiplex PCR, and its TCRdb copy is limited to in-frame clones, with some not included. The table shows around 1.1 million clones, with around 77% occurring only once. The sample comprised memory CD4+ T cells from PBMCs. Described subset: CD45RA-negative fraction. This TCR was recovered from a man aged 18 to 30 in good health. Some clones in this sample may be carry-over from other donors' samples. The chain couples TRBV7-6 to TRBJ2-6, with a possible D match to TRBD2 (5 bases). As DNA, the CDR3 is TGTGCCAGCAGCCCTAGCCCGGACCGCCTCGGGGCCAACGTCCTGACTTTC. Its translation: CASSPSPDRLGANVLTF.